The 23 T cell receptor beta chains reported below all come from one sample, sequenced in a study of a mutant IDH1 vaccine in newly diagnosed glioma. Regarding time point: week 23, last vaccination. Every vaccination contained 300 ug of the mutant IDH1 20-mer peptide and was paired with topical imiquimod. The antigens for these receptors are not known. The data were produced by immunoSEQ multiplex PCR, yet TCRdb's version contains in-frame clones alone and is incomplete. This table holds fewer than 45,000 clones, about 78% found once. This specimen was PBMCs, taken from a glioma patient whose treatment included an IDH1 peptide vaccine. These receptors were taken from a woman in her 40s with glioma. Some clones in this sample may be carry-over from other donors' samples.

This clone was seen more than once but under ten times. The chain links TRBV5-1 to TRBJ1-4, with D tentatively TRBD1 (5 bases). V was clipped by 4 bases and J by 2 bases, with 15 bases between them. CDR1 and CDR2 (germline): SGHRS, YFSETQ. The CDR3 runs 16 residues. The CDR3 DNA sequence: TGCGCCAGCAGCCAAGGGACTATGACGACTAATGAAAAACTGTTTTTT. Its translation: CASSQGTMTTNEKLFF. Looking up the rest from reference TRBV5-1 and TRBJ1-4 gives the full variable domain: KAGVTQTPRYLIKTRGQQVTLSCSPISGHRSVSWYQQTPGQGLQFLFEYFSETQRNKGNFPGRFSGRQFSNSRSEMNVSTLELGDSALYLCASSQGTMTTNEKLFFGSGTQLSVL.

V and J are TRBV9 and TRBJ2-5, with a weak D call TRBD2 (7 bases). Germline loops: CDR1 SGDLS, CDR2 YYNGEE. This CDR3 is 15 amino acids long. V gave up 0 bases and J gave up 3 bases, with 12 bases separating them. CDR3 region: CASSVARGGKETQYF. The CDR3 DNA reads TGTGCCAGCAGCGTAGCCAGGGGAGGGAAAGAGACCCAGTACTTC.

CDR3 loop: CASSIEGPGLAGVGTGELFF. The CDR3 bases are TGTGCCAGTAGTATAGAGGGACCGGGACTAGCGGGAGTTGGCACCGGGGAGCTGTTTTTT. The chain links TRBV19 to TRBJ2-2, with TRBD2 matching 14 bases. The CDR3 spans 20 residues. Trimming at V came to 0 bases and at J to 4 bases, leaving 10 bases not matched to a gene. From germline, CDR1 is LNHDA and CDR2 SQIVND (reference sequence).

The rearrangement uses TRBV7-9 and TRBJ2-2; 8 bases map to TRBD2. CDR3 length: 14 amino acids. Germline CDR1 reads SEHNR; CDR2 reads FQNEAQ (reference sequence). V trimming: 7 bases; J trimming: 2 bases; junction bases outside the gene matches: 3. The CDR3, as DNA: TGTGCCAGCAACAGCGGGGGAAACACCGGGGAGCTGTTTTTT. Encoded protein: CASNSGGNTGELFF.

The rearrangement links TRBV9 to TRBJ1-2; weak D call: TRBD1 (6 bases). The CDR3 runs 13 residues. Per germline, CDR1 SGDLS and CDR2 YYNGEE. V lost 1 base, J lost 8 bases, and 12 bases lay in between. CDR3 amino acids: CASSVLTGLGYTF. DNA for the CDR3: TGTGCCAGCAGCGTATTGACAGGTCTCGGCTACACCTTC.

This chain connects TRBV5-4 to TRBJ1-3; D is ambiguous. This CDR3 spans 14 amino acids. CDR1 and CDR2 from the germline V gene are SGHNT and YYREEE (reference sequence). Trimming shortened V by 0 bases and J by 2 bases, and 6 bases separated the two germline ends. CDR3 amino acids: CASSLGLAGNTIYF. CDR3 DNA: TGTGCCAGCAGCTTGGGTCTTGCTGGAAACACCATATATTTT.

The V call is TRBV27, the J call TRBJ2-7; no reliable D call. This CDR3 spans 13 amino acids. Trimming cost V 1 base and J 3 bases, with 7 bases left between them. Per germline, CDR1 MNHEY and CDR2 SMNVEV (reference sequence). Written as DNA, the CDR3 is TGTGCCAGCAGTTTATACCGTCTCTACGAGCAGTACTTC. This translates into CASSLYRLYEQYF.

The genes are TRBV6-4 and TRBJ2-2; 7 bases align to TRBD1. The germline V gene encodes CDR1 MRHNA and CDR2 SNTAGT. Trimming at V came to 4 bases and at J to 1 base, leaving 6 bases not matched to a gene. The CDR3 runs to 16 residues. CDR3 loop: CASSGNRGQNTGELFF. The CDR3 region has the DNA TGTGCCAGCAGTGGCAACAGGGGCCAGAACACCGGGGAGCTGTTTTTT.

The V gene is TRBV27, the J gene TRBJ1-2, with 8 positions matching TRBD1. Trimming cost V 6 bases and J 4 bases; bases outside gene matches: 4. CDR1 is MNHEY and CDR2 is SMNVEV in the germline V gene (reference sequence). This CDR3 is 13 amino acids long. Here the CDR3 DNA reads TGTGCCAGCAGCCCCAGGGGGCCCTATGGCTACACCTTC. The encoded protein is CASSPRGPYGYTF.

The J gene is TRBJ1-4, the V gene TRBV28; the D gene is possibly TRBD1 (6 bases). CDR1 is MDHEN, CDR2 SYDVKM, per germline. V was clipped by 3 bases and J by 8 bases, with 10 bases between them. This CDR3 is 13 amino acids long. CDR3 DNA: TGTGCCAGCAGTTTGGACAGCGCGGAAAAACTGTTTTTT. Residues: CASSLDSAEKLFF.

This rearrangement joins TRBV19 to TRBJ2-6; the D gene is possibly TRBD1 (6 bases). The CDR3 runs to 13 residues. The V and J ends lost 4 bases and 7 bases respectively, with 8 bases between them. CDR1 and CDR2 from the germline V gene are LNHDA and SQIVND (reference sequence). The CDR3 here is CASSKGTANVLTF. The DNA of the CDR3 is TGTGCCAGTAGTAAGGGGACAGCCAACGTCCTGACTTTC.

In its sample, this clone was seen once. CDR3 amino acids: CATSEGASYEQYF. Written as DNA, the CDR3 is TGTGCCACCTCGGAGGGGGCGTCCTACGAGCAGTACTTC. V gene TRBV15 combines with J gene TRBJ2-7; TRBD1 might be the D (7 bases). This CDR3 is 13 amino acids long. Germline V lookup: CDR1 LNHNV, CDR2 YYDKDF (reference sequence). Trimming stripped 8 bases from V and 1 base from J, with 12 bases between.

This clone was observed a single time. This chain connects TRBV5-1 to TRBJ2-3, with 7 bases that match TRBD2. Germline V gene sequence: CDR1 SGHRS, CDR2 YFSETQ. V shed 2 bases and J 6 bases; nucleotides not matched to a gene: 6. The CDR3 length is 14 residues. This CDR3 reads CASSFSSGSDTQYF. Written as DNA, the CDR3 is TGCGCCAGCAGCTTCTCTAGCGGATCGGATACGCAGTATTTT.

The chain carries TRBV7-2 and TRBJ1-3, with D unclear. The CDR3 loop spans 14 amino acids. V lost 0 bases, J lost 4 bases, and 7 bases lay in between. CDR1 SGHTA and CDR2 FQGNSA come from the germline V gene. As DNA, the CDR3 is TGTGCCAGCAGCTTAGCAAGGTTCGGAAACACCATATATTTT. This sequence encodes CASSLARFGNTIYF.

The chain employs TRBV7-9 and TRBJ2-2; D unclear. The CDR3 contains 13 residues. From germline, CDR1 is SEHNR and CDR2 FQNEAQ (reference sequence). Trimming left V 5 bases short and J 5 bases short, with 9 bases between. The CDR3 DNA follows: TGTGCCAGCAGCCCCTCGGGTACCGGGGAGCTGTTTTTT. Its translation is CASSPSGTGELFF.

This sequence joins TRBV6-5 and TRBJ2-7; D remains ambiguous. Trimming shortened V by 6 bases and J by 3 bases, and 18 bases separated the two germline ends. Germline values: CDR1 MNHEY, CDR2 SVGAGI. The CDR3 contains 15 residues. This CDR3 is CASSYPNGPLYEQYF. The CDR3 coding sequence is TGTGCCAGCAGCTACCCCAACGGCCCGCTCTACGAGCAGTACTTC.

This chain connects TRBV5-4 to TRBJ1-2; TRBD1 is a possible D gene (5 bases). Trimming removed 1 base at V and 5 bases at J, with 15 bases between. The germline gives CDR1 SGHNT, CDR2 YYREEE (reference sequence). The CDR3 is 15 amino acids. The CDR3 coding sequence is TGTGCCAGCAGCTTGAAGGGACCGACGCTTTATGGCTACACCTTC. Protein: CASSLKGPTLYGYTF.

V is TRBV28 and J is TRBJ2-1, with 10 nucleotides matching TRBD1. Per germline, CDR1 MDHEN and CDR2 SYDVKM. The CDR3 length is 16 residues. V trimming: 2 bases; J trimming: 12 bases; junction bases outside the gene matches: 13. The DNA for the CDR3 is TGTGCCAGCAGTTTAAAGAGGGGGGACAGGGGAGTGTGGCAGTTCTTC. It is translated as CASSLKRGDRGVWQFF.

The chain carries TRBV14 and TRBJ1-2, with D uncertain. Germline-derived CDR1 and CDR2 are SGHDN and FVKESK. V gave up 1 base and J gave up 8 bases, with 11 bases separating them. There are 13 residues in the CDR3. The CDR3 loop is CASSQGKTSGYTF. As DNA, the CDR3 is TGTGCCAGCAGCCAAGGCAAAACCTCGGGCTACACCTTC.

The chain joins TRBV27 to TRBJ2-2; the D gene is possibly TRBD2 (6 bases). CDR1 and CDR2 from the germline V gene are MNHEY and SMNVEV (reference sequence). The CDR3 has 15 amino acids. Between the trimmed V and J ends, which lost 5 bases and 2 bases, there was a span of 12 bases. The CDR3 nucleotides are TGTGCCAGCAGTCCGCAGGGACTTAACACCGGGGAGCTGTTTTTT. As protein: CASSPQGLNTGELFF.

This chain uses TRBV7-9 with TRBJ1-2; D unresolved. Germline values: CDR1 SEHNR, CDR2 FQNEAQ (reference sequence). This CDR3 contains 13 residues. Between the trimmed V and J ends, which lost 4 bases and 6 bases, there was a span of 12 bases. The CDR3 DNA reads TGTGCCAGCAGCTCCGGACGGGAAGATGGCTACACCTTC. Protein product: CASSSGREDGYTF.

The chain combines TRBV12-5 with TRBJ2-7, with D possibly TRBD2 on 6 matching bases. V shed 2 bases and J shed 6 bases, with 11 bases lying between them. The germline gives CDR1 LGHNT, CDR2 FRNRAP. The CDR3 length is 13 residues. The CDR3 nucleotides read TGTGCTAGTGGTTTGCAGCTGGGGGGCGAGCAGTACTTC. This gives the protein CASGLQLGGEQYF.

The chain recombines TRBV5-5 with TRBJ1-4; the D gene is possibly TRBD1 (5 bases). The V end was cut by 1 base, the J end by 14 bases, with 21 bases between. CDR3 length: 15 amino acids. Germline loops: CDR1 SGHKS, CDR2 YYEKEE (reference sequence). As DNA, the CDR3 is TGTGCCAGCAGCTTGTCGGGCCAGGGCCTGGGGAGGCTGTTTTTT. Translating it yields CASSLSGQGLGRLFF.